A selection of T cell receptor beta chains follows, all from one sample in a study of blood T cell repertoires in COVID-19. Data came from immunoSEQ multiplex PCR; TCRdb stores just in-frame clones and leaves some out. The sample lists 270,000 or so clones, 84% occurring once. The sequencing sample was made of peripheral blood. The source is a human donor in a cohort sampled during active COVID-19. The CDR3 runs from the conserved cysteine through the conserved F or W. D genes are given only for firm matches. A row's size may be missing; if present it is once, few, many or a size class.

v_call	j_call	clone_size	d_call	cdr3_aa	cdr3_nt
TRBV7-2	TRBJ2-7	.	.	CASSLVSVREQYF	TGTGCCAGCAGCTTAGTCTCCGTCAGGGAGCAGTACTTC
TRBV5-1	TRBJ2-6	.	TRBD1	CASSLSTVRGRGTGANVLTF	TGCGCCAGCAGCTTAAGTACCGTCAGGGGGCGCGGAACTGGGGCCAACGTCCTGACTTTC
TRBV5-6	TRBJ2-7	.	.	CASSSFVSSASYEQYF	TGTGCCAGCAGCTCATTTGTTTCTAGCGCATCCTACGAGCAGTACTTC
TRBV19	TRBJ2-5	few	.	CASSFKGGETQYF	TGTGCCAGTAGTTTCAAAGGGGGAGAGACCCAGTACTTC
TRBV27	TRBJ2-1	.	TRBD1	CASSLRDRGRGEQFF	TGTGCCAGCAGTCTACGGGACAGGGGGCGAGGTGAGCAGTTCTTC
TRBV10-3	TRBJ1-2	.	.	CAISESSGYGYTF	TGTGCCATCAGTGAGTCCTCGGGCTATGGCTACACCTTC
TRBV5-6	TRBJ2-1	few	.	CASSSRPGAYNEQFF	TGTGCCAGCAGCTCACGGCCGGGTGCCTACAATGAGCAGTTCTTC
TRBV24-1	TRBJ2-5	.	TRBD2	CATSSPTLADQETQYF	TGTGCCACCAGCTCTCCCACCCTAGCGGACCAAGAGACCCAGTACTTC
TRBV6-6	TRBJ2-2	.	.	CASRAGSGELFF	TGTGCCAGCAGAGCAGGGTCCGGGGAGCTGTTTTTT
TRBV7-3	TRBJ2-2	.	TRBD2	CASSLNAGGVTGELFF	TGTGCCAGCAGCTTAAACGCGGGAGGGGTCACCGGGGAGCTGTTTTTT
TRBV24-1	TRBJ2-1	.	.	CAIQDSSYNEQFF	TGTGCCATTCAGGACAGTTCCTACAATGAGCAGTTCTTC
TRBV27	TRBJ2-2	few	TRBD1	CASSPAATGARAGELFF	TGTGCCAGCAGTCCCGCAGCGACAGGGGCGCGCGCCGGGGAGCTGTTTTTT
TRBV7-9	TRBJ2-7	.	TRBD1	CASSGRDRVYEQYF	TGTGCCAGCAGCGGCCGGGACAGGGTGTACGAGCAGTACTTC
TRBV6-2/TRBV6-3	TRBJ1-1	.	TRBD1	CASSSQGYTEAFF	TGTGCCAGCAGTTCACAGGGGTACACTGAAGCTTTCTTT
TRBV19	TRBJ2-7	few	.	CASSIEGANHEQYF	TGTGCCAGTAGTATAGAAGGGGCCAACCACGAGCAGTACTTC
TRBV29-1	TRBJ1-2	.	.	CSVEHKGGYTF	TGCAGCGTTGAACATAAGGGGGGCTACACCTTC
TRBV7-2	TRBJ2-1	.	.	CASRTRVDTGYQFF	TGTGCCAGCCGAACTAGGGTTGACACAGGGTATCAGTTCTTC
TRBV12-5	TRBJ1-4	.	.	CASGLVAGVAPTNEKLFF	TGTGCTAGTGGTTTGGTAGCGGGGGTGGCACCAACTAATGAAAAACTGTTTTTT
TRBV6-5	TRBJ1-1	.	.	CASSSRQVVMNTEAFF	TGTGCCAGCAGTTCCCGTCAGGTAGTAATGAACACTGAAGCTTTCTTT
TRBV5-6	TRBJ2-7	.	TRBD1	CASGQDPSYEQYF	TGTGCCAGCGGACAGGATCCCTCCTACGAGCAGTACTTC
TRBV27	TRBJ2-7	few	TRBD1	CASSLAQGYEQYF	TGTGCCAGCAGTTTAGCACAGGGGTACGAGCAGTACTTC
TRBV11-2	TRBJ2-7	.	.	CASSFQNWGDRNYEQYF	TGTGCCAGCAGCTTCCAAAATTGGGGGGACAGAAACTACGAGCAGTACTTC
TRBV5-6	TRBJ2-2	.	.	CASSRLGAGELFF	TGTGCCAGCAGCAGGCTAGGGGCCGGGGAGCTGTTTTTT
TRBV7-2	TRBJ1-2	.	.	CAIQGMDYGYTF	TGTGCCATCCAGGGGATGGACTATGGCTACACCTTC
TRBV28	TRBJ2-7	.	TRBD1	CASSPPGQGANEQYF	TGTGCCAGCAGTCCACCCGGACAGGGGGCCAACGAGCAGTACTTC
TRBV11-2	TRBJ2-3	few	TRBD2	CASSHSGTSDTDTQYF	TGTGCCAGCAGCCATTCCGGGACTAGCGACACAGATACGCAGTATTTT
TRBV9	TRBJ2-7	.	TRBD2	CASSVGPSGTEQYF	TGTGCCAGCAGCGTAGGTCCTAGCGGGACCGAGCAGTACTTC
TRBV7-9	TRBJ1-2	.	TRBD1	CASSPSQGAGYGYTF	TGTGCCAGCAGCCCGTCACAGGGGGCTGGCTATGGCTACACCTTC
TRBV15	TRBJ2-7	.	TRBD2	CATSRLGASGSYEQYF	TGTGCCACCAGCAGGCTGGGCGCTAGCGGGAGCTACGAGCAGTACTTC
TRBV6-5	TRBJ1-5	.	.	CASILNRVDQPQHF	TGTGCCAGCATCCTCAACAGGGTGGATCAGCCCCAGCATTTT
TRBV4-1	TRBJ2-7	.	TRBD2	CASSQEGSGAISYEQYF	TGCGCCAGCAGCCAAGAGGGGAGCGGGGCTATCTCCTACGAGCAGTACTTC
TRBV11-3	TRBJ2-1	once	TRBD1	CASSLGGTGGGEQFF	TGTGCCAGCAGCTTAGGTGGGACAGGTGGAGGTGAGCAGTTCTTC
TRBV5-1	TRBJ2-2	.	TRBD2	CASSLALAANTGELFF	TGCGCCAGCAGCTTGGCACTAGCGGCGAACACCGGGGAGCTGTTTTTT
TRBV6-5	TRBJ2-1	.	TRBD2	CASFERGNYNEQFF	TGTGCCAGCTTTGAGCGGGGTAATTACAATGAGCAGTTCTTC
TRBV5-1	TRBJ2-7	.	TRBD1	CASSYLTGDDEQYF	TGCGCCAGCAGCTACCTAACAGGGGACGACGAGCAGTACTTC
TRBV10-1	TRBJ1-4	.	TRBD1	CASSDGDRYLIATNEKLFF	TGCGCCAGCAGTGACGGGGACAGGTACTTAATCGCAACTAATGAAAAACTGTTTTTT
TRBV7-8	TRBJ2-2	.	.	CASSLRASYTGELFF	TGTGCCAGCAGCTTGAGGGCCAGTTACACCGGGGAGCTGTTTTTT